Below are 10 T cell receptor beta chains sequenced from a single sample in a study of T cell repertoires in cytomegalovirus infection. Which antigens these TCRs recognize remains unknown. One entry per CDR3 protein, called by TCRdb with MiXCR from the reads. The sample lists around 900,000 distinct CDR3 sequences; around a third were seen once. The source material was cultured CD8+ T cells from PBMCs, sampled from culture after CMV antigen stimulation. The receptors shown here come from a human donor in good health (CMV status not recorded). Some clones in this sample may be carry-over from other donors' samples.

This clonotype was seen more than once but under ten times. This sequence joins TRBV7-2 and TRBJ2-1; D remains unclear. The CDR3 length is 17 residues. Germline V CDR1 and CDR2: SGHTA, FQGNSA. The V end lost 1 base, the J end lost 0 bases, and 13 bases lay between the germline ends. CDR3 in DNA: TGTGCCAGCAGCTTAGAAAAGTTACTGGTCTCCTACAATGAGCAGTTCTTC. Protein sequence: CASSLEKLLVSYNEQFF.

J is TRBJ2-1 and V is TRBV7-6; 7 bases fit TRBD1. The germline gives CDR1 SGHVS, CDR2 FNYEAQ. J lost 0 bases, V lost 6 bases, and 11 bases had no gene match. The CDR3 is 17 residues long. The CDR3 DNA follows: TGTGCCAGCAGTATCAAAGGGGGCGCGAGCTCCTACAATGAGCAGTTCTTC. Protein product: CASSIKGGASSYNEQFF.

This clonotype has more than one count but fewer than ten. The chain is built from TRBV6-1 and TRBJ2-7, with 7 bases that match TRBD1. There are 14 residues in the CDR3. After removal of 3 bases from V and 1 base from J, the junction contained 3 bases not matched to a gene. CDR1 is MNHNS, CDR2 SASEGT, per germline. This CDR3 is CASSDTTGSYEQYV. DNA for the CDR3: TGTGCCAGCAGTGACACGACAGGGTCCTACGAGCAGTACGTC.

This clonotype was detected only a few times. CDR3 protein: CASSQRTGALDYGYTF. In nucleotides, the CDR3 is TGCGCCAGCAGCCAACGGACAGGGGCGCTGGACTATGGCTACACCTTC. The chain combines TRBV4-1 with TRBJ1-2; TRBD1 matches 9 bases. V gave up 2 bases and J gave up 3 bases; unmatched junction bases: 7. The germline CDR1 and CDR2 sequences are MGHRA and YSYEKL. There are 16 residues in the CDR3.

This sequence joins TRBV7-6 and TRBJ1-2; 10 nucleotides line up with TRBD1. V gave up 8 bases and J gave up 4 bases; unmatched junction bases: 16. Germline lookup yields CDR1 SGHVS and CDR2 FNYEAQ. The CDR3 loop spans 17 amino acids. The CDR3 DNA follows: TGTGCCAGCCCCCCCCCTGGGACAGGGGATTTGTCCTATGGCTACACCTTC. It codes for CASPPPGTGDLSYGYTF.

The chain links TRBV6-1 to TRBJ1-1, with TRBD1 matching over 7 bases. This CDR3 has 16 amino acids. V lost 0 bases to trimming and J lost 0 bases; unmatched junction nucleotides: 4. Germline V lookup: CDR1 MNHNS, CDR2 SASEGT. CDR3 DNA: TGTGCCAGCAGTGAAGCGTGGGACAGCCTGAACACTGAAGCTTTCTTT. Its protein is CASSEAWDSLNTEAFF.

This clonotype was recorded a few times. This CDR3 is CASSYLGTRYNEQFF. The CDR3 DNA is TGTGCCAGCAGTTACTTGGGGACAAGATACAATGAGCAGTTCTTC. This chain links TRBV6-2 or TRBV6-3 with TRBJ2-1; a weak D match, TRBD1 (6 bases). V lost 1 base, J lost 4 bases, and 11 bases lay in between. CDR3 length equals 15 residues. Germline V gene lookup returns CDR1 MNHEY and CDR2 SVGEGT.

This clonotype was picked up a small number of times. V is TRBV4-3 and J is TRBJ1-2; D call uncertain. This CDR3 is built from 17 residues. The germline V and J ends were trimmed by 0 bases and 0 bases, with 14 bases remaining between them. Germline CDR1 reads LGHNA; CDR2 reads YSLEER. The CDR3: CASSQDPSTPPNYGYTF. CDR3 DNA: TGCGCCAGCAGCCAAGATCCGTCGACACCGCCTAACTATGGCTACACCTTC.

About this clonotype itself: One end of the junction is discordant with germline, which a read error may explain. The chain uses TRBV12-3 or TRBV12-4 and TRBJ1-1; weak D call: TRBD1 (6 bases). CDR3 length: 11 residues. The CDR3 here is CATSWGLEAFF. CDR3 DNA: TGTGCCACCAGTTGGGGGCTTGAAGCTTTCTTT.

A note on this clonotype: Germline and junction disagree at one end, which may indicate a read error. The V and J genes are TRBV19 and TRBJ2-1, with D possibly being TRBD2 (6 bases). The CDR3 runs 14 residues. Per the germline V gene, CDR1 is LNHDA and CDR2 is SQIVND (reference sequence). As DNA, the CDR3 is TGTGCCAGCAGTTTTGGGGGGACCGACAATGAGCGGTTCTTC. Translation gives CASSFGGTDNERFF.